This T cell receptor (beta chain) stems from a study of yellow fever vaccine responses in identical twins. General observations from the study: Twins reportedly appeared to share part of their vaccine T cell response while keeping part individual.

As to this clonotype: Antigen specificity is unknown.

TCRdb fed the RT-PCR reads into MiXCR, producing one record per CDR3 protein. The sample includes 550 to 650 distinct CDR3 sequences, approximately 70% of them seen just once. The CDR3 is 14 amino acids. CDR1 SGHNT and CDR2 YYREEE come from the germline V gene (reference sequence). V dropped 3 bases and J dropped 2 bases, with 10 bases sitting between them. The chain couples TRBV5-4 to TRBJ2-3; D is possibly TRBD1 (5 bases). This clonotype originated in a female donor who received the yellow fever vaccine. The sequences come from T cells from blood (PBMCs), unsorted or a sorted subset (not recorded which), collected before or after yellow fever vaccination (not recorded which). The CDR3 here is CASSSQVITDTQYF. CDR3 DNA: TGTGCCAGCAGCTCACAGGTTATCACAGATACGCAGTATTTT.